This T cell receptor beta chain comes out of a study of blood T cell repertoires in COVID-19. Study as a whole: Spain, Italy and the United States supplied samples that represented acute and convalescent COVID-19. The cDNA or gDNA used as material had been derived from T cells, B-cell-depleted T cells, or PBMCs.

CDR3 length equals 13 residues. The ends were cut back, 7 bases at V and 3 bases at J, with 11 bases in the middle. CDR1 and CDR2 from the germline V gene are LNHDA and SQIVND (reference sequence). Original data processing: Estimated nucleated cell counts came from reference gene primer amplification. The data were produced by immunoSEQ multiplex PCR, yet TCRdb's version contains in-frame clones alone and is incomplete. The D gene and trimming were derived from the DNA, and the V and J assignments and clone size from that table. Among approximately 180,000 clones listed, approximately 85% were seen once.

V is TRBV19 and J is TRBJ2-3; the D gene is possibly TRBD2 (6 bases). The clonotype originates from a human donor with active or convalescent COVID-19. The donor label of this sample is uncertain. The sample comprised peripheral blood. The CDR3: CASTTGLTDTQYF. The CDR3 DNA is TGTGCCAGTACCACGGGACTGACAGATACGCAGTATTTT. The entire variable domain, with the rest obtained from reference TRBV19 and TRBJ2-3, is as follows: DGGITQSPKYLFRKEGQNVTLSCEQNLNHDAMYWYRQDPGQGLRLIYYSQIVNDFQKGDIAEGYSVSREKKESFPLTVTSAQKNPTAFYLCASTTGLTDTQYFGPGTRLTVL.